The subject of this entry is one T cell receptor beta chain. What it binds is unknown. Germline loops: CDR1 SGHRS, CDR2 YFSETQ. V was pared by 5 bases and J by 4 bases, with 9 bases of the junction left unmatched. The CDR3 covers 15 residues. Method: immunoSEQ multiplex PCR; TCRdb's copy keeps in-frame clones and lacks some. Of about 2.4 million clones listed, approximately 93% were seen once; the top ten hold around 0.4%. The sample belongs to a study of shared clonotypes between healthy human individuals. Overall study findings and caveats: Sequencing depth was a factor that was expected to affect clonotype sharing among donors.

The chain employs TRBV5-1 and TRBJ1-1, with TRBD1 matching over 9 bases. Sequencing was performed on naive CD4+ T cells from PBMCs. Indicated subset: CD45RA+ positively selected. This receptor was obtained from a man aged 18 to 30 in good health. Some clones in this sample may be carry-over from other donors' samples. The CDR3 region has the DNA TGCGCCAGCAGACGGACAGGGGCCGTGACCACTGAAGCTTTCTTT. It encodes CASRRTGAVTTEAFF.